This is a list of T cell receptor beta chains from one sample in a study of shared clonotypes between healthy human individuals. The assay was immunoSEQ multiplex PCR, and TCRdb's table has in-frame clones only and misses some. The profile shows 2.5 million or so clones, approximately 92% of them singletons. Sequenced sample: naive CD4+ T cells sorted from blood. The receptors stem from a man younger than 35 in good health. Both conserved end residues are part of each CDR3. The D gene is left open where the match is weak. The size entry is marked missing in some rows and otherwise reads once, few, many or a size class.

>TRBJ1-4|TRBV7-9|NA|NA
TGTGCCAGCAGCAGGACCCCAGCTGATGAAAAACTGTTTTTT
CASSRTPADEKLFF
>TRBJ2-5|TRBV9|NA|NA
TGTGCCAGCAGCGTAGGGGGAGCAATCCAAGAGACCCAGTACTTC
CASSVGGAIQETQYF
>TRBJ2-7|TRBV6-1|NA|NA
TGTGCCAGCAGTGAAGCCCAATACGAGCAGTACTTC
CASSEAQYEQYF
>TRBJ1-1|TRBV7-9|NA|NA
TGTGCCAGCAGCTTAGCGCAAGAGGGAACAGGTGCTTTCTTT
CASSLAQEGTGAFF
>TRBJ2-1|TRBV25-1|NA|TRBD1
TGTGCCAGCACCACCGGGACAGGGGGTGAGCAGTTCTTC
CASTTGTGGEQFF
>TRBJ2-7|TRBV15|NA|NA
TGTGCCACCAGCAGAGATCTAGAGACAGGAAGGTACGAGCAGTACTTC
CATSRDLETGRYEQYF
>TRBJ2-1|TRBV7-6|NA|TRBD2
TGTGCCAGCAGCTTAGGCGCCAAACTGTCGCTAGCGGGAGTGGAGCAGTTCTTC
CASSLGAKLSLAGVEQFF
>TRBJ1-4|TRBV7-2|NA|NA
TGTGCCAGCAGCCGTCCGGGGTATAGTGAAAAACTGTTTTTT
CASSRPGYSEKLFF
>TRBJ1-4|TRBV2|NA|NA
TGTGCCAGCAGTGAGCAGGCAACTAATGAAAAACTGTTTTTT
CASSEQATNEKLFF
>TRBJ2-7|TRBV30|NA|NA
TGTGCCTGGAGTCCAAACCCACCCGAGCAGTACTTC
CAWSPNPPEQYF
>TRBJ1-5|TRBV6-5|once|NA
TGTGCCAGCAGTTACAGGGGTAGTAGCAATCAGCCCCAGCATTTT
CASSYRGSSNQPQHF
>TRBJ1-4|TRBV4-1|once|NA
TGCGCCAGCAGCCAAGATCTGAGGACGGATGCAACTAATGAAAAACTGTTTTTT
CASSQDLRTDATNEKLFF
>TRBJ2-5|TRBV28|NA|NA
TGTGCCAGCAGTCCACGGTGGTATGGATTTAGTTGGGAGCAAGAGACCCAGTACTTC
CASSPRWYGFSWEQETQYF
>TRBJ2-1|TRBV5-1|NA|NA
TGCGCCAGCAGCTTGGGGGGCAGCTACAATGAGCAGTTCTTC
CASSLGGSYNEQFF
>TRBJ1-1|TRBV2|NA|NA
TGTGCCAGCAGTGCGGGGGGCAAGGGAGACACTGAAGCTTTCTTT
CASSAGGKGDTEAFF
>TRBJ1-2|TRBV6-1|NA|TRBD1
TGTGCCACCGATCGACAGGGGGCTCCCCTTGACCGTACCTTC
CATDRQGAPLDRTF
>TRBJ1-1|TRBV5-1|NA|TRBD1
TGCGCCAGCAGCCCTTCGCCGACAGGGGGGAACACTGAAGCTTTCTTT
CASSPSPTGGNTEAFF
>TRBJ2-7|TRBV9|NA|TRBD2
TGTGCCAGCAGCGTAGGGGCAGGGCTAGCGGGAGGGCCATTCGAGCAGTACTTC
CASSVGAGLAGGPFEQYF
>TRBJ2-3|TRBV10-3|NA|NA
TGTGCCATCAGTGAAGGGGGGAAAACAGATACGCAGTATTTT
CAISEGGKTDTQYF
>TRBJ2-1|TRBV5-1|once|NA
TGCGCCAGCAGCTTGGGCGGGACAACCAATGAGCAGTTCTTC
CASSLGGTTNEQFF
>TRBJ1-4|TRBV23-1|NA|NA
TGCGCCAGCAGTCAACTACCTGAAGAACTGTTTTTT
CASSQLPEELFF
>TRBJ2-7|TRBV6-6|NA|TRBD2
TGTGCCAGCAGTTACGGGGCAGGGAGGGCCGAGCAGTACTTC
CASSYGAGRAEQYF
>TRBJ2-7|TRBV27|NA|NA
TGTGCCAGCATTTGGGGACACTCCTACGAGCAGTACTTC
CASIWGHSYEQYF
>TRBJ1-1|TRBV10-3|NA|NA
TGTGCCATCACCGAACGACAGGAGAACACTGAAGCTTTCTTT
CAITERQENTEAFF
>TRBJ1-5|TRBV6-5|NA|NA
TGTGCCAGCAGTTACTCTCTACTTAGCAATCAGCCCCAGCATTTT
CASSYSLLSNQPQHF
>TRBJ1-1|TRBV6-1|NA|NA
TGTGCCAGCAGTGTAGAGGGTGACACTGAAGCTTTCTTT
CASSVEGDTEAFF
>TRBJ2-3|TRBV5-4|NA|TRBD2
TGTGCCAGCAGCCTTAGACTAGCGGGAGCGGTAGATACGCAGTATTTT
CASSLRLAGAVDTQYF
>TRBJ1-5|TRBV19|NA|TRBD1
TGTGCCAGTAGCAGACAGGGGTTGGGGAATCAGCCCCAGCATTTT
CASSRQGLGNQPQHF
>TRBJ1-3|TRBV2|NA|NA
TGTGCCAGCAGTGAAATCGCGGGGACTGGAAACACCATATATTTT
CASSEIAGTGNTIYF
>TRBJ2-6|TRBV18|NA|TRBD1
TGTGCCAGCTCACGGTCAGGGGGCATCGGTGGGGCCAACGTCCTGACTTTC
CASSRSGGIGGANVLTF
>TRBJ2-7|TRBV6-1|NA|NA
TGTGCCAGCAGTCGATCATACTACGAGCAGTACTTC
CASSRSYYEQYF
>TRBJ2-3|TRBV5-1|NA|TRBD2
TGCGCCAGCACCAGCGGGAGCCCAAAGGATACGCAGTATTTT
CASTSGSPKDTQYF
>TRBJ1-2|TRBV2|NA|TRBD1
TGTGCCAGCGGGGGACAGGGGGCTAACTATGGCTACACCTTC
CASGGQGANYGYTF
>TRBJ2-3|TRBV11-3|once|TRBD1
TGTGCCAGCAGTCAGCAGGGGGAAGGCACAGATACGCAGTATTTT
CASSQQGEGTDTQYF
>TRBJ2-2|TRBV18|NA|TRBD1
TGTGCCAGCTCAGGACAGGGATCCGGGGAGCTGTTTTTT
CASSGQGSGELFF
>TRBJ2-2|TRBV9|NA|TRBD2
TGTGCCAGCAGCCCCCGGACTAGCGGGGGGGCCAGCGCCGGGGAGCTGTTTTTT
CASSPRTSGGASAGELFF
>TRBJ2-7|TRBV10-1|NA|NA
TGCGCCAGCATACTCTTCCCCTACTACGAGCAGTACTTC
CASILFPYYEQYF
>TRBJ1-3|TRBV19|NA|NA
TGTGCCAGTAGCCGGGGGTCGGCTGGAAACACCATATATTTT
CASSRGSAGNTIYF
>TRBJ1-1|TRBV27|NA|NA
TGTGCCAGCAGTAACCAGATGGGAGACACTGAAGCTTTCTTT
CASSNQMGDTEAFF
>TRBJ2-7|TRBV11-2|NA|NA
TGTGCCAGCAGCCCATTCAGGTTCGGGCGGAGCTTAGGCTACGAGCAGTACTTC
CASSPFRFGRSLGYEQYF
>TRBJ2-7|TRBV29-1|NA|TRBD2
TGCAGCGTTGAGGGACCTACTAGCGAATTCCCCTACGAGCAGTACTTC
CSVEGPTSEFPYEQYF
>TRBJ2-1|TRBV7-2|NA|NA
TGTGCCAGCAGGGGTGCAGGGTTCGTTGTACTCAATGAGCAGTTCTTC
CASRGAGFVVLNEQFF
>TRBJ1-1|TRBV6-5|NA|NA
TGTGCCAGCTCTCGGGGGGCTGAAGCTTTCTTT
CASSRGAEAFF
>TRBJ1-4|TRBV19|NA|NA
TGTGCCAGTAGTATAGGACGGACAACTAATGAAAAACTGTTTTTT
CASSIGRTTNEKLFF
>TRBJ2-5|TRBV7-8|NA|NA
TGTGCCAGCAGCCGCGGACAGCTTCAAGAGACCCAGTACTTC
CASSRGQLQETQYF
>TRBJ2-2|TRBV7-2|few|NA
TGTGCCAGCAGCTTAGCGCTCCAAGCCGGGGAGCTGTTTTTT
CASSLALQAGELFF
>TRBJ2-5|TRBV18|NA|NA
TGTGCCAGCTCACTACTCAGGGAAGAGACCCAGTACTTC
CASSLLREETQYF
>TRBJ2-5|TRBV10-3|once|NA
TGTGCCATCAGTGAGTTCTTGGGAGACCAAGAGACCCAGTACTTC
CAISEFLGDQETQYF
>TRBJ1-2|TRBV18|NA|TRBD1
TGTGCCAGCTCACCAGGGGACAGATGGTATGGCTACACCTTC
CASSPGDRWYGYTF
>TRBJ1-1|TRBV5-1|NA|NA
TGCGCCAGCAGCTGGCAGGGGCGGCCTGAAGCTTTCTTT
CASSWQGRPEAFF
>TRBJ2-2|TRBV4-2|NA|TRBD2
TGTGCCAGCAGCCGAACTAGCGGGGGGGCCTCTTGGACCGGGGAGCTGTTTTTT
CASSRTSGGASWTGELFF
>TRBJ2-6|TRBV4-1|once|NA
TGCGCCAGCAGCCAAGATCCGGGTGCTGGGGCCAACGTCCTGACTTTC
CASSQDPGAGANVLTF
>TRBJ1-1|TRBV6-5|NA|NA
TGTGCCAGCAACCTAATACAGGGCAGGTACACTGAAGCTTTCTTT
CASNLIQGRYTEAFF
>TRBJ2-3|TRBV28|NA|NA
TGTGCCAGCGGGACTGTCGCTGGAGCCCTTACGCAGTATTTT
CASGTVAGALTQYF